A selection of T cell receptor beta chains follows, all from one sample in a study of control samples from healthy donors and cancer patients. The protocol was immunoSEQ multiplex PCR, while the TCRdb copy is restricted to in-frame clones and leaves out a portion. There are around 170,000 clones in the sample; roughly 89% occur only once, and 1.2% to 1.5% lies in the top ten. Input material: blood. The source is a woman aged 50 to 60 in good health. Each CDR3 is given with its conserved first and last residue. The order of the fields is J gene, D gene, V gene, CDR3 protein. D genes are given only for firm matches.

>TRBJ2-5|NA|TRBV5-4
CASSFGQETQYF
>TRBJ2-7|NA|TRBV7-3
CASSLTAAYEQYF
>TRBJ1-5|NA|TRBV20-1
CSASLGSNQPQHF
>TRBJ2-6|NA|TRBV5-4
CASSLGGSSGANVLTF
>TRBJ1-6|NA|TRBV7-2
CASSFTGGSNGSPLHF
>TRBJ2-2|TRBD1|TRBV7-8
CASSSPGQGASGELFF
>TRBJ1-1|TRBD1|TRBV6-2/TRBV6-3
CASSRGQGNTEAFF
>TRBJ2-1|TRBD1|TRBV4-3
CASSHTTGVDEQFF
>TRBJ1-2|TRBD1|TRBV28
CASSSQTGTGDYGYTF
>TRBJ1-5|NA|TRBV12-3/TRBV12-4
CASSFRGQQPQHF